These T cell receptor beta chains were read from a single sample in a study of long-term antiretroviral therapy in people with HIV. Repertoires were generated with immunoSEQ multiplex PCR, while TCRdb's copy carries only in-frame clones and drops some. Here the sample spans roughly 18,000 clones, roughly 80% being singletons. The sequencing used unsorted PBMCs, collected 2.9 years after starting antiretroviral therapy. These receptors were collected from a woman in her thirties with HIV. CDR3s include the opening cysteine and the closing phenylalanine or tryptophan. The order of the fields is D gene, V gene, clone size, J gene, CDR3 protein, CDR3 DNA. A D gene is named only where the DNA matches it firmly. Rows give clone size only sometimes, using once, few, many, or a class for an expanded clone.

>-|TRBV10-3|-|TRBJ1-2
CAISSLTGGKSNYGYTF
TGTGCCATCAGTTCCCTGACAGGAGGGAAGTCTAACTATGGCTACACCTTC
>-|TRBV18|-|TRBJ1-2
CASSPRLGGQTTPGSGYTF
TGTGCCAGCTCACCGAGGTTAGGTGGCCAGACCACTCCGGGTTCTGGCTACACCTTC
>-|TRBV6-1|-|TRBJ2-7
CASSRTAAPYEQYF
TGTGCCAGCAGTAGGACGGCAGCCCCCTACGAGCAGTACTTC
>TRBD1|TRBV7-9|-|TRBJ1-2
CASSFYPQGEAYGYTF
TGTGCCAGCAGCTTTTATCCCCAGGGGGAGGCCTATGGCTACACCTTC
>-|TRBV2|-|TRBJ1-1
CASSEPDRPENTEAFF
TGTGCCAGCAGCGAGCCAGACAGGCCCGAGAACACTGAAGCTTTCTTT
>TRBD2|TRBV7-9|-|TRBJ2-1
CASSYRGGRGTFEQFF
TGTGCCAGCAGTTATCGGGGGGGGCGCGGGACCTTTGAGCAGTTCTTC
>TRBD1|TRBV19|-|TRBJ2-2
CASSITGTAVITGELFF
TGTGCCAGTAGTATTACCGGGACAGCAGTTATCACCGGGGAGCTGTTTTTT
>-|TRBV7-2|-|TRBJ2-7
CASSLGREQYF
TGTGCCAGCAGCTTGGGGAGGGAGCAGTACTTC
>TRBD1|TRBV2|-|TRBJ1-5
CASRGQGDYSNQPQHF
TGTGCCAGCAGGGGACAGGGAGATTATAGCAATCAGCCCCAGCATTTT
>-|TRBV4-1|-|TRBJ1-6
CASSLSYNSPLHF
TGCGCCAGCAGCCTCTCCTATAATTCACCCCTCCACTTT
>-|TRBV30|few|TRBJ1-6
CAEGYGSPLHF
TGCGCGGAAGGGTACGGATCACCCCTCCACTTT
>TRBD1|TRBV6-1|few|TRBJ1-2
CASSEGQGRDGYTF
TGTGCCAGCAGTGAAGGACAGGGTAGGGATGGCTACACCTTC
>-|TRBV18|-|TRBJ2-7
CASSPRELAEQYF
TGTGCCAGCTCACCCCGCGAACTCGCCGAGCAGTACTTC
>TRBD1|TRBV6-6|few|TRBJ1-6
CASSPDRVYNSPLHF
TGTGCCAGCAGCCCCGACAGGGTCTATAATTCACCCCTCCACTTT
>-|TRBV6-6|once|TRBJ1-1
CASLRMGGTEAFF
TGTGCCAGCCTCAGGATGGGAGGCACTGAAGCTTTCTTT
>TRBD2|TRBV6-5|-|TRBJ2-2
CASSPGAGGRELFF
TGTGCCAGCAGCCCCGGGGCGGGGGGTCGGGAGCTGTTTTTT
>-|TRBV4-1|-|TRBJ1-2
CASSQATGGGVFNYGYTF
TGCGCCAGCAGCCAAGCCACTGGTGGGGGGGTCTTTAACTATGGCTACACCTTC
>-|TRBV7-2|-|TRBJ1-5
CASSLVGVQNQPQHF
TGTGCCAGCAGCTTAGTCGGGGTTCAAAATCAGCCCCAGCATTTT
>TRBD1|TRBV27|-|TRBJ2-1
CASSGAGGIYNEQFF
TGTGCCAGCTCCGGGGCAGGGGGCATATACAATGAGCAGTTCTTC
>TRBD2|TRBV11-1|-|TRBJ2-4
CASSSTSGGAGAKNIQYF
TGTGCCAGCAGCTCGACTAGCGGGGGGGCAGGGGCCAAAAACATTCAGTACTTC
>-|TRBV5-8|-|TRBJ1-3
CASSLGRNSGNTIYF
TGTGCCAGCAGCTTGGGCCGAAACTCTGGAAACACCATATATTTT
>-|TRBV6-1|-|TRBJ2-2
CASSFLATGELFF
TGTGCCAGCAGTTTTCTAGCGACCGGGGAGCTGTTTTTT
>-|TRBV6-4|-|TRBJ2-3
CASSDVGLTQYF
TGTGCCAGCAGTGACGTGGGGTTAACGCAGTATTTT